What follows are 27 T cell receptor beta chains derived from one specimen sequenced in a study of spatial heterogeneity in lung cancer. The time point: blood at routine non-recurrence follow-up after resection. Whole RNA, isolated from tumor, nontumor lung or frozen PBMC, was sequenced without prior sorting. TCRdb recomputed calls from the 5' RACE reads with MiXCR, one row per CDR3 protein. Of 50,000 to 60,000 distinct CDR3 sequences listed, 6.5% to 7.5% are singletons. The sample was PBMCs, taken at follow-up. These receptor sequences come from a female donor with early-stage non-small cell lung cancer.

The sample holds many counts of this clonotype. This chain joins TRBV28 and TRBJ2-7, with TRBD2 identical over 9 bases. Germline V lookup: CDR1 MDHEN, CDR2 SYDVKM. Trimming at V came to 2 bases and at J to 7 bases, leaving 0 bases not matched to a gene. The CDR3 runs to 12 residues. The CDR3 protein is CASSLLAGEQYF. In DNA, the CDR3 is TGTGCCAGCAGTTTACTAGCGGGGGAGCAGTACTTC. The full variable domain, in which reference TRBV28 and TRBJ2-7 provide the parts outside the CDR3, is DVKVTQSSRYLVKRTGEKVFLECVQDMDHENMFWYRQDPGLGLRLIYFSYDVKMKEKGDIPEGYSVSREKKERFSLILESASTNQTSMYLCASSLLAGEQYFGPGTRLTVT.

This clonotype was seen at least ten times. This chain uses TRBV20-1 with TRBJ2-1; 8 bases fit TRBD1. The ends lost 5 bases at V and 12 bases at J; junction bases unmatched: 9. The CDR3 sequence is 12 residues long. Germline lookup yields CDR1 DFQATT and CDR2 SNEGSKA (reference sequence). The CDR3 sequence: CSALEQGVVQFF. For the CDR3, the DNA is TGCAGTGCTCTCGAACAGGGGGTGGTGCAGTTCTTC.

This clonotype was detected only a few times. V is TRBV24-1 and J is TRBJ1-1; possibly TRBD1 for D (6 bases). Trimming took off 0 bases at V and 5 bases at J, with 18 bases between the two ends. Germline V gene lookup returns CDR1 KGHDR and CDR2 SFDVKD. The CDR3 has 17 residues. CDR3 coding DNA: TGTGCCACCAGTGATTTGGAACTCAGGGACACGGGAACTGAAGCTTTCTTT. Protein product: CATSDLELRDTGTEAFF.

A word on this clonotype: This may come from a read error, since a much larger clone is one base off. V and J are TRBV28 and TRBJ1-1; no clear D. The CDR3 sequence is 14 residues long. Trimming removed 4 bases at V and 2 bases at J, with 11 bases between. In germline, CDR1 is MDHEN, CDR2 SYDVKM. In DNA, the CDR3 is TGTGCCAGCAGTTCTGCAGATGTTAACACTGAAGCTTTCTTT. This codes for CASSSADVNTEAFF.

A few counts support this clonotype. V is TRBV6-1 and J is TRBJ2-4, with D tentatively TRBD1 (5 bases). This CDR3 is 16 amino acids long. The germline gives CDR1 MNHNS, CDR2 SASEGT. The ends were cut back, 8 bases at V and 0 bases at J, with 17 bases in the middle. CDR3 bases: TGTGCCAGCGGGGAACAGGCGCGCTTAGCCAAAAACATTCAGTACTTC. This sequence encodes CASGEQARLAKNIQYF.

V gene TRBV20-1 combines with J gene TRBJ1-2; unclear D gene. From germline, CDR1 is DFQATT and CDR2 SNEGSKA (reference sequence). CDR3 length equals 15 residues. V was trimmed by 0 bases and J by 3 bases, leaving 14 bases between them. The CDR3 DNA reads TGCAGTGCTAGAGATGGGAGCATAAGGGACTATGGCTACACCTTC. Translating it yields CSARDGSIRDYGYTF.

This clonotype was observed at least ten times. The chain has TRBV12-3 or TRBV12-4 and TRBJ2-5, with a tentative D call TRBD2 (6 bases). CDR3 length equals 14 residues. Deletions cut 6 bases from V and 1 base from J, with 12 bases between. This CDR3 is CASSTYGSQETQYF. CDR3 DNA: TGTGCCAGCAGCACCTACGGGAGCCAAGAGACCCAGTACTTC.

Comments on this clonotype: The junction does not match germline at one end; this may be a read error. The chain joins TRBV20-1 to TRBJ2-3; maybe TRBD2 (6 bases). Germline CDR1 reads DFQATT; CDR2 reads SNEGSKA (reference sequence). This CDR3 spans 11 amino acids. This CDR3 is CSAREGGPGHF. The CDR3 DNA reads as TGCAGTGCTAGAGAGGGGGGTCCAGGACATTTT.

This clonotype was observed at least ten times. The rearrangement joins TRBV15 to TRBJ2-4; TRBD2 is a possible D gene (5 bases). The V and J ends lost 0 bases and 8 bases respectively, with 14 bases between them. The germline V gene has CDR1 LNHNV and CDR2 YYDKDF (reference sequence). CDR3 length: 15 residues. The CDR3 DNA reads as TGTGCCACCAGCAGAGATAGAGGGAGTTGGTACATTCAGTACTTC. Protein sequence: CATSRDRGSWYIQYF.

This clonotype has a count of ten or more. The genes are TRBV20-1 and TRBJ1-2; 7 bases align to TRBD1. The V segment lost 2 bases and the J segment 8 bases; nucleotides outside the gene matches: 11. This CDR3 comprises 14 residues. Germline V gene data show CDR1 as DFQATT and CDR2 as SNEGSKA (reference sequence). CDR3 nucleotides: TGCAGTGCTAGACCACTACAGGGGTATAGCGGCTACACCTTC. Encoded protein: CSARPLQGYSGYTF.

This clonotype has only a few counts. The V gene is TRBV18, the J gene TRBJ1-2; D remains ambiguous. CDR1 KGHSH and CDR2 LQKENI come from the germline V gene. V was trimmed by 5 bases and J by 5 bases, leaving 18 bases between them. This CDR3 comprises 15 residues. CDR3 sequence (DNA): TGTGCCAGCTCAGACCTTATCGGGTATTGGTATGGCTACACCTTC. The encoded protein is CASSDLIGYWYGYTF.

This clonotype has at least ten counts. The chain recombines TRBV12-3 or TRBV12-4 with TRBJ1-4; tentative D call: TRBD1 (5 bases). The V end was cut by 6 bases, the J end by 5 bases, with 13 bases between. The CDR3 extends over 14 amino acids. CDR3 coding DNA: TGTGCCAGCAGGGTCGAGGGGATAAATGAAAAACTGTTTTTT. Its protein is CASRVEGINEKLFF.

Details on this clonotype: A much larger clone differs by one base, so this may be a read error. This chain joins TRBV29-1 and TRBJ1-2, with a weak D call TRBD1 (6 bases). The CDR3 has 12 residues. Germline values: CDR1 SQVTM, CDR2 ANQGSEA. CDR3 loop: CSADRDMGSAPF. CDR3 DNA sequence: TGCAGCGCTGATCGGGACATGGGTTCTGCCCCCTTC.

At least ten counts were recorded for this clonotype. The V gene is TRBV7-9, the J gene TRBJ1-5; D uncertain. The V and J ends lost 3 bases and 3 bases respectively, with 12 bases between them. In germline, CDR1 is SEHNR, CDR2 FQNEAQ (reference sequence). CDR3 length equals 15 residues. CDR3 sequence: CASSFYGTDNQPQHF. In DNA, the CDR3 is TGTGCCAGCAGCTTTTACGGCACGGACAATCAGCCCCAGCATTTT.

This clonotype has ten or more counts. The chain has TRBV3-1 and TRBJ2-7; 8 bases align to TRBD1. There are 14 residues in the CDR3. CDR1 is LGHDT, CDR2 YNNKEL, per germline (reference sequence). With V trimmed by 1 base and J by 2 bases, 1 base remained unmatched. DNA for the CDR3: TGTGCCAGCAGCCAAGGGACAGGGACCTACGAGCAGTACTTC. It encodes CASSQGTGTYEQYF.

This clonotype was seen many times. V gene TRBV27 combines with J gene TRBJ2-3; 7 positions match TRBD2. V trimming: 8 bases; J trimming: 2 bases; junction bases outside the gene matches: 7. This CDR3 spans 14 amino acids. Germline V CDR1 and CDR2: MNHEY, SMNVEV (reference sequence). The DNA of the CDR3 is TGTGCCAGCGCACGGCGGGGGTACACAGATACGCAGTATTTT. Translation: CASARRGYTDTQYF.

In this sample, this clonotype turned up many times. V usage is TRBV9 and J usage is TRBJ1-4; D call uncertain. V lost 0 bases and J 3 bases, leaving 9 bases between the germline ends. The germline CDR1 and CDR2 sequences are SGDLS and YYNGEE. This CDR3 contains 15 residues. This chain's CDR3 is CASSVDFEANEKLFF. Here the CDR3 DNA reads TGTGCCAGCAGCGTAGATTTCGAAGCTAATGAAAAACTGTTTTTT.

This clonotype was counted many times. This sequence joins TRBV10-3 and TRBJ2-2; D is possibly TRBD2 (5 bases). The V gene's germline CDR1 is ENHRY and CDR2 SYGVKD. The CDR3 loop spans 16 amino acids. The germline V and J ends were trimmed by 6 bases and 1 base, with 15 bases remaining between them. CDR3 sequence (DNA): TGTGCCATCAGACATAGAGCGGCACTGAACACCGGGGAGCTGTTTTTT. It translates to CAIRHRAALNTGELFF.

This chain connects TRBV7-9 to TRBJ2-3, with TRBD2 identical over 9 bases. Germline V CDR1 and CDR2: SEHNR, FQNEAQ (reference sequence). The CDR3 has 15 residues. V lost 1 base, J lost 1 base, and 0 bases stayed unmatched. CDR3 region: CASSLGLAGTDTQYF. In nucleotides, the CDR3 is TGTGCCAGCAGCTTAGGACTAGCGGGCACAGATACGCAGTATTTT.

This clonotype was counted at least ten times. V gene TRBV5-1 combines with J gene TRBJ1-1; 7 nucleotides align to TRBD1. This CDR3 is built from 14 residues. V shed 2 bases and J 1 base; nucleotides not matched to a gene: 2. Germline V lookup: CDR1 SGHRS, CDR2 YFSETQ. CDR3 amino acids: CASSFWTGNTEAFF. As DNA, the CDR3 is TGCGCCAGCAGCTTCTGGACAGGGAACACTGAAGCTTTCTTT.

This clonotype has ten or more counts. The chain employs TRBV7-3 and TRBJ2-1; D remains ambiguous. CDR1 is SGHTA and CDR2 is FQGTGA in the germline V gene. The CDR3 sequence is 15 residues long. Trimming pared 2 bases from V and 4 bases from J, leaving 12 bases between. CDR3 coding DNA: TGTGCCAGCAGCTTATCCCCCGGAACATACAATGAGCAGTTCTTC. The encoded protein is CASSLSPGTYNEQFF.

The CDR3 loop reads CASTRAGGYTEAFF. The CDR3 bases are TGTGCCAGCACCCGGGCAGGGGGCTACACTGAAGCTTTCTTT. V usage is TRBV12-3 or TRBV12-4 and J usage is TRBJ1-1, with TRBD1 matching 8 bases. V lost 7 bases and J lost 3; bases outside the gene matches: 7. The CDR3 has 14 residues.

This clonotype has at least ten counts. This chain uses TRBV24-1 with TRBJ2-1; D uncertain. Trimming stripped 0 bases from V and 0 bases from J, with 8 bases between. This CDR3 contains 16 residues. The germline gives CDR1 KGHDR, CDR2 SFDVKD. The CDR3 coding sequence is TGTGCCACCAGTGATTTGCAAGCAAGCTCCTACAATGAGCAGTTCTTC. Amino acids: CATSDLQASSYNEQFF.

This clonotype showed up many times. The chain couples TRBV5-1 to TRBJ1-1; TRBD1 is a possible D gene (5 bases). Trimming cost V 4 bases and J 4 bases, with 23 bases left between them. Per the germline V gene, CDR1 is SGHRS and CDR2 is YFSETQ. The CDR3 runs to 17 residues. The CDR3 bases are TGCGCCAGCAGCCTACGCGGGACGGGATCTGCCGGCACTGAAGCTTTCTTT. Protein product: CASSLRGTGSAGTEAFF.

J is TRBJ2-5 and V is TRBV7-2; D gene unclear. The CDR3 runs 12 residues. Germline V gives CDR1 SGHTA, CDR2 FQGNSA. The V end was cut by 0 bases, the J end by 5 bases, with 4 bases between. The CDR3 loop reads CASSLAGETQYF. The DNA for the CDR3 is TGTGCCAGCAGCTTAGCTGGGGAGACCCAGTACTTC. Using reference TRBV7-2 and TRBJ2-5 for the parts outside the CDR3, the full variable domain is GAGVSQSPSNKVTEKGKDVELRCDPISGHTALYWYRQSLGQGLEFLIYFQGNSAPDKSGLPSDRFSAERTGGSVSTLTIQRTQQEDSAVYLCASSLAGETQYFGPGTRLLVL.

The V gene is TRBV18, the J gene TRBJ2-5, with D perhaps TRBD2 (5 bases). CDR1 and CDR2 (germline): KGHSH, LQKENI. This CDR3 comprises 14 residues. Trimming removed 1 base at V and 2 bases at J, with 8 bases between. Here the CDR3 reads CASSPQGVQETQYF. The CDR3 DNA reads TGTGCCAGCTCACCACAGGGAGTACAAGAGACCCAGTACTTC. Complete variable domain (other parts from reference TRBV18 and TRBJ2-5): NAGVMQNPRHLVRRRGQEARLRCSPMKGHSHVYWYRQLPEEGLKFMVYLQKENIIDESGMPKERFSAEFPKEGPSILRIQQVVRGDSAAYFCASSPQGVQETQYFGPGTRLLVL.

This clonotype was seen only a few times. The rearrangement joins TRBV20-1 to TRBJ1-1, with TRBD1 matching over 9 bases. CDR3 size: 15 residues. The germline V gene encodes CDR1 DFQATT and CDR2 SNEGSKA (reference sequence). Losses at the gene ends were 5 bases for V and 5 bases for J; bases not matched to a gene: 12. CDR3 loop: CSAADPTGGRTEAFF. The DNA of the CDR3 is TGCAGTGCTGCGGATCCTACAGGGGGCCGGACTGAAGCTTTCTTT.